The 16 T cell receptor beta chains below come from one sample, sequenced in a study of cytomegalovirus exposure and HLA in healthy donors. The PCR used 60 Vbeta and 13 Jbeta primers. The assay was immunoSEQ multiplex PCR, and TCRdb's table has in-frame clones only and misses some. The table includes approximately 220,000 clones, 75% to 90% detected once. Sequenced sample: PBMCs. The receptor set was obtained from a boy between 2 and 10 years old in good health and CMV-seronegative.

The V call is TRBV7-9, the J call TRBJ2-2; TRBD2 is a possible D gene (5 bases). V was clipped by 2 bases and J by 5 bases, with 9 bases between them. CDR1 is SEHNR and CDR2 is FQNEAQ in the germline V gene (reference sequence). The CDR3 has 14 residues. Written as DNA, the CDR3 is TGTGCCAGCAGCTTAATTACGGGGACCGGGGAGCTGTTTTTT. It codes for CASSLITGTGELFF.

The genes are TRBV25-1 and TRBJ1-6; 7 bases match TRBD1. CDR1 and CDR2 (germline): MGHDK, SYGVNS. The CDR3 is 16 residues long. V shed 2 bases and J 1 base; nucleotides not matched to a gene: 2. CDR3 residues: CASSETGVSYNSPLHF. The CDR3 nucleotides are TGTGCCAGCAGTGAAACAGGGGTATCCTATAATTCACCCCTCCACTTT.

This clone came up a few times. The DNA of the CDR3 is TGCGCCAGCAGGACCGGGACATCTAATGAAAAACTGTTTTTT. Translation: CASRTGTSNEKLFF. This chain links TRBV10-2 with TRBJ1-4, with D possibly matching TRBD1 (6 bases). The CDR3 length is 14 residues. Germline V gene sequence: CDR1 WSHSY, CDR2 SAAADI. The V and J ends lost 6 bases and 3 bases respectively, with 11 bases between them.

The chain uses TRBV19 and TRBJ2-1; no firm D call. With 2 bases removed from V and 3 bases from J, the gap between germline ends came to 8 bases. Looked up from germline, CDR1 is LNHDA and CDR2 is SQIVND (reference sequence). There are 14 residues in the CDR3. This chain's CDR3 is CASSISGSYNEQFF. The CDR3 DNA follows: TGTGCCAGTAGTATATCAGGCAGCTACAATGAGCAGTTCTTC.

This rearrangement joins TRBV7-6 to TRBJ2-1, with TRBD1 matching 7 bases. J gave up 4 bases and V 4 bases, and 1 base lay outside the gene matches. This CDR3 spans 13 amino acids. Per the germline V gene, CDR1 is SGHVS and CDR2 is FNYEAQ. In nucleotides, the CDR3 is TGTGCCAGCAGCTGGGGACAGTACAATGAGCAGTTCTTC. Its translation: CASSWGQYNEQFF.

The gene calls are TRBV7-8 and TRBJ1-5, with a possible D match to TRBD1 (5 bases). The V gene's germline CDR1 is SGHVS and CDR2 FQNEAQ. The CDR3 consists of 14 residues. The V end lost 5 bases, the J end lost 6 bases, and 14 bases lay between the germline ends. The CDR3 loop reads CASSPGGEGQPQHF. The CDR3 DNA is TGTGCCAGCAGCCCCGGGGGGGAAGGTCAGCCCCAGCATTTT.

This clone was recorded a few times. The CDR3 sequence: CASSGRQNQPQHF. DNA for the CDR3: TGTGCCAGCAGTGGCCGACAGAATCAGCCCCAGCATTTT. The chain recombines TRBV6-1 with TRBJ1-5, with a weak D call TRBD1 (5 bases). The CDR3 length is 13 residues. Germline V gene data show CDR1 as MNHNS and CDR2 as SASEGT. Deletions cut 4 bases from V and 4 bases from J, with 8 bases between.

V and J are TRBV5-6 and TRBJ1-2; TRBD1 might be the D (6 bases). V was shortened by 1 base and J by 2 bases, with 15 bases between the two germline ends. This CDR3 comprises 16 residues. From germline, CDR1 is SGHDT and CDR2 YYEEEE. This CDR3 is CASSLRGTGTNYGYTF. DNA for the CDR3: TGTGCCAGCAGCTTGCGGGGTACAGGGACCAACTATGGCTACACCTTC.

The chain links TRBV6-1 to TRBJ2-1; TRBD1 is a possible D gene (6 bases). The ends were cut back, 5 bases at V and 4 bases at J, with 9 bases in the middle. The CDR3 sequence is 13 residues long. Germline V gives CDR1 MNHNS, CDR2 SASEGT. The CDR3 DNA is TGTGCCAGCAGTAAGGACAGATACAATGAGCAGTTCTTC. Residues: CASSKDRYNEQFF.

This chain connects TRBV5-1 to TRBJ2-7; 9 bases fit TRBD2. The CDR3 length is 16 residues. The germline gives CDR1 SGHRS, CDR2 YFSETQ. The ends lost 1 base at V and 2 bases at J; junction bases unmatched: 7. CDR3 loop: CASSLRLAGPAYEQYF. The CDR3, as DNA: TGCGCCAGCAGCTTGAGGCTAGCGGGACCTGCCTACGAGCAGTACTTC.

This sequence joins TRBV5-1 and TRBJ2-7; perhaps TRBD2 as D (5 bases). Germline V gives CDR1 SGHRS, CDR2 YFSETQ. Deletions cut 5 bases from V and 9 bases from J, with 21 bases between. The CDR3 loop spans 14 amino acids. The CDR3 coding sequence is TGCGCCAGCAGTCCCGGGGTGCTCCGAGAGGCGCAGTACTTC. Protein product: CASSPGVLREAQYF.

This clone was detected only a few times. The chain employs TRBV25-1 and TRBJ2-5; 7 bases are shared with TRBD1. In germline, CDR1 is MGHDK, CDR2 SYGVNS. The CDR3 loop spans 17 amino acids. The ends lost 5 bases at V and 2 bases at J; junction bases unmatched: 14. The CDR3 DNA follows: TGTGCCAGCAGTCGGCAGGGGGTGGGGGTCGGGCAAGAGACCCAGTACTTC. This encodes CASSRQGVGVGQETQYF.

The V gene is TRBV4-1, the J gene TRBJ1-1; TRBD1 might be the D (6 bases). Looked up from germline, CDR1 is MGHRA and CDR2 is YSYEKL. V gave up 2 bases and J gave up 0 bases, with 25 bases separating them. CDR3 length equals 20 residues. CDR3 DNA: TGCGCCAGCAGCCAAAAGCCGCCGGGACACCTTCTTCGGATGAACACTGAAGCTTTCTTT. Translation gives CASSQKPPGHLLRMNTEAFF.

This chain links TRBV5-5 with TRBJ1-5; no definite D call. Per germline, CDR1 SGHKS and CDR2 YYEKEE (reference sequence). V dropped 0 bases and J dropped 9 bases, with 13 bases sitting between them. The CDR3 loop spans 14 amino acids. CDR3 sequence reads: CASSLVEALRPQHF. The CDR3, as DNA: TGTGCCAGCAGCTTGGTAGAGGCCCTACGGCCCCAGCATTTT.

The chain recombines TRBV5-6 with TRBJ1-1; D uncertain. Germline CDR1 SGHDT, CDR2 YYEEEE. With 2 bases removed from V and 2 bases from J, the gap between germline ends came to 7 bases. This CDR3 spans 13 amino acids. The CDR3: CASSFGTNTEAFF. The CDR3 nucleotides are TGTGCCAGCAGCTTCGGTACCAACACTGAAGCTTTCTTT.

The rearrangement links TRBV6-5 to TRBJ2-1; 12 bases map to TRBD2. The CDR3 is 15 amino acids. The V gene end was trimmed by 6 bases and the J gene end by 3 bases; junction bases not matched to a gene: 3. CDR1 MNHEY and CDR2 SVGAGI come from the germline V gene. The CDR3 loop is CASSPGLAGYNEQFF. DNA for the CDR3: TGTGCCAGCAGCCCGGGACTAGCGGGCTACAATGAGCAGTTCTTC.